What follows describes a single TCR beta chain. Its antigen is undetermined. The data derive from a study of shared clonotypes between healthy human individuals. Study-level findings and limits: Rarefaction revealed incomplete sorted-subset sequencing despite large depth.

The CDR3 covers 16 residues. The V end was cut by 6 bases, the J end by 1 base, with 18 bases between. In germline, CDR1 is MNHEY, CDR2 SMNVEV (reference sequence). CD45RO-negative cells were positively selected for CCR7, leaving out terminally differentiated effector memory CD45RA+ cells. The table came from immunoSEQ multiplex PCR; TCRdb's copy has only in-frame clones and leaves some out. The sample shows over 2,000,000 clones, roughly 93% of them seen only once. Sequenced: naive CD8+ T cells from PBMCs. The chain employs TRBV27 and TRBJ1-1; D might be TRBD1 (6 bases). This TCR derives from a man aged 18 to 35 in good health. Some clones in this sample may be carry-over from other donors' samples. CDR3 in DNA: TGTGCCAGCAGCCCCTCCGCGGGACATAAGAACACTGAAGCTTTCTTT. Its translation is CASSPSAGHKNTEAFF.